This T cell receptor beta chain was sequenced during a study of blood T cell repertoires in COVID-19. Whole-study context: PBMCs, B-cell-depleted T cells, or T cells were the source of the cDNA or gDNA that made up the material.

Deletions cut 3 bases from V and 8 bases from J, with 9 bases between. CDR1 and CDR2 (germline): SNHLY, FYNNEI. The CDR3 is made up of 12 amino acids. Sequencing used immunoSEQ multiplex PCR; TCRdb keeps in-frame clones, though not all of them. The sample lists roughly 210,000 clones; around 87% were seen once. The sample taken for sequencing was PBMCs or T cells enriched from blood (not recorded which). The source is a man aged 25-40 years in a cohort exposed to, infected with or recovered from COVID-19 (not recorded which). The rearrangement uses TRBV2 and TRBJ2-3, with D possibly TRBD2 on 5 matching bases. The CDR3 coding sequence is TGTGCCAGCAGTGAGGGAGCAAGTACGCAGTATTTT. Translated, it gives CASSEGASTQYF. The whole variable domain, remainder taken from reference TRBV2 and TRBJ2-3, is EPEVTQTPSHQVTQMGQEVILRCVPISNHLYFYWYRQILGQKVEFLVSFYNNEISEKSEIFDDQFSVERPDGSNFTLKIRSTKLEDSAMYFCASSEGASTQYFGPGTRLTVL.